This TCR beta chain stems from a study of shared clonotypes between healthy human individuals. Per the study methods: Because ImmunoSEQ provided only junction sequences with no quality scores, the filtering differed. Here immunoSEQ multiplex PCR was the method, and the copy in TCRdb shows in-frame clones only, minus some. V and J calls and clone size follow that table, whereas D and trimming were derived from the DNA. The sample yields fewer than 2.5 million clones, over 85% seen once. Study donors comprised healthy, HIV-negative adults devoid of recent acute infection or vaccination. This clone was counted between two and nine times. The specimen was naive CD4+ T cells from PBMCs. Subset indicated: CD45RA+ positively selected. This clonotype was sampled from a man between 18 and 35 years old in good health. Some clones in this sample may be carry-over from other donors' samples.

The CDR3 DNA sequence: TGTGCCAGCAGTCGCTTCAGGGGGCTAGCTTTCTTT. Amino acid sequence: CASSRFRGLAFF. This sequence joins TRBV6-6 and TRBJ1-1, with 8 nucleotides matching TRBD1. The CDR3 totals 12 residues. The junction had 6 bases not matched to a gene; V was cut back by 5 bases and J by 10 bases. CDR1 is MNHNY and CDR2 is SVGAGI in the germline V gene (reference sequence).